These 23 T cell receptor beta chains originate from one sample sequenced in a study of blood T cell repertoires in COVID-19. The method was immunoSEQ multiplex PCR; TCRdb's version includes in-frame clones alone and lacks a portion of them. The table has 400,000 to 550,000 clones, more than 85% seen once. Sequenced input: peripheral blood. These receptors were obtained from a woman aged 25 to 45 with acute or convalescent COVID-19.

The chain has TRBV5-6 and TRBJ1-2; D remains unclear. Trimming took 3 bases from V and 5 from J, leaving 23 bases between them. Germline values: CDR1 SGHDT, CDR2 YYEEEE. This CDR3 region has 17 residues. CDR3 sequence: CASSSPDRGAVGYGYTF. In DNA form, the CDR3 reads TGTGCCAGCAGCTCCCCCGACCGGGGTGCGGTGGGTTATGGCTACACCTTC. The whole variable domain, filled in from reference TRBV5-6 and TRBJ1-2, reads DAGVTQSPTHLIKTRGQQVTLRCSPKSGHDTVSWYQQALGQGPQFIFQYYEEEERQRGNFPDRFSGHQFPNYSSELNVNALLLGDSALYLCASSSPDRGAVGYGYTFGSGTRLTVV.

This chain uses TRBV9 with TRBJ2-2; TRBD1 agrees at 7 bases. Germline V gene data show CDR1 as SGDLS and CDR2 as YYNGEE. This CDR3 region has 14 residues. Trimming cost V 3 bases and J 1 base; bases outside gene matches: 0. CDR3 sequence (DNA): TGTGCCAGCAGCGACAGGGGGAACACCGGGGAGCTGTTTTTT. Amino acid sequence: CASSDRGNTGELFF.

V usage is TRBV2 and J usage is TRBJ2-1; D ambiguous. The V gene lost 3 bases and the J gene lost 7 bases, with 4 bases spanning the gap. The CDR3 runs to 11 residues. Looked up from germline, CDR1 is SNHLY and CDR2 is FYNNEI. CDR3 coding DNA: TGTGCCAGCAGTGACCGGAATGAGCAGTTCTTC. This gives the protein CASSDRNEQFF.

The chain joins TRBV15 to TRBJ2-1, with D possibly matching TRBD1 (6 bases). CDR1 is LNHNV and CDR2 is YYDKDF in the germline V gene (reference sequence). Trimming shortened V by 8 bases and J by 7 bases, and 21 bases separated the two germline ends. CDR3 length: 15 residues. The CDR3 here is CATRWGPTRGNEQFF. The CDR3 coding sequence is TGTGCCACCCGGTGGGGGCCGACACGAGGAAATGAGCAGTTCTTC.

The chain uses TRBV7-6 and TRBJ1-6; the D is unclear. This CDR3 region has 15 residues. In germline, CDR1 is SGHVS, CDR2 FNYEAQ. Trimming left V 5 bases short and J 8 bases short, with 16 bases between. The CDR3 here is CASSQTGSQHSPLHF. The DNA of the CDR3 is TGTGCCAGCAGCCAAACCGGGAGCCAACATTCACCCCTCCACTTT.

This chain links TRBV6-1 with TRBJ1-2; unclear D gene. Trimming took 0 bases from V and 3 from J, leaving 14 bases between them. The V gene's germline CDR1 is MNHNS and CDR2 SASEGT. The CDR3 loop spans 16 amino acids. The CDR3 is CASSEAGAGIYYGYTF. The CDR3 region has the DNA TGTGCCAGCAGTGAAGCGGGTGCAGGTATTTACTATGGCTACACCTTC.

This sequence joins TRBV2 and TRBJ1-4; D not resolved. CDR1 and CDR2 (germline): SNHLY, FYNNEI. V was cut by 2 bases and J by 8 bases, with 15 bases left in between. The CDR3 runs 15 residues. CDR3 protein: CASSEMPPVSEKLFF. CDR3 coding DNA: TGTGCCAGCAGTGAAATGCCACCAGTTTCCGAAAAACTGTTTTTT.

This clone was observed a handful of times. This sequence joins TRBV24-1 and TRBJ2-1; the D gene is possibly TRBD1 (5 bases). The germline V gene has CDR1 KGHDR and CDR2 SFDVKD. Trimming took 8 bases from V and 7 from J, leaving 11 bases between them. This CDR3 has 12 residues. In DNA form, the CDR3 reads TGTGCCACCACTGGGGCGCAAAATGAGCAGTTCTTC. Protein sequence: CATTGAQNEQFF.

This clone was seen more than once but under ten times. V and J are TRBV3-1 (or the pseudogene TRBV3-2) and TRBJ1-2; no reliable D call. Trimming cost V 4 bases and J 0 bases, with 3 bases left between them. CDR1 and CDR2 (germline): LGHDT, YNNKEL (reference sequence). The CDR3 contains 12 residues. The CDR3 region has the DNA TGTGCCAGCAGCCCAGCTAACTATGGCTACACCTTC. Its translation is CASSPANYGYTF.

V is TRBV30 and J is TRBJ2-3; D remains unclear. V was clipped by 2 bases and J by 1 base, with 16 bases between them. This CDR3 is built from 16 residues. Germline V gene sequence: CDR1 GTSNPN, CDR2 SVGIG (reference sequence). CDR3 DNA: TGTGCCTGGAGTTTGGGCCGGTACTGGGGCACAGATACGCAGTATTTT. Translation gives CAWSLGRYWGTDTQYF.

V gene TRBV2 combines with J gene TRBJ2-4, with D maybe TRBD1 (7 bases). The germline V gene has CDR1 SNHLY and CDR2 FYNNEI. The CDR3 extends over 16 amino acids. The V end was cut by 1 base, the J end by 5 bases, with 15 bases between. The CDR3 nucleotides read TGTGCCAGCAGTGAAGGGTTGACAGGGAGGCAAAACATTCAGTACTTC. It is translated as CASSEGLTGRQNIQYF.

This sequence joins TRBV24-1 and TRBJ1-5, with D maybe TRBD1 (5 bases). V was clipped by 7 bases and J by 7 bases, with 16 bases between them. The CDR3 contains 14 residues. In germline, CDR1 is KGHDR, CDR2 SFDVKD. The CDR3 here is CATSRGGVGQPQHF. The CDR3 DNA sequence: TGTGCCACCAGCCGGGGGGGGGTAGGGCAGCCCCAGCATTTT.

This sequence joins TRBV24-1 and TRBJ2-1; D uncertain. The germline V and J ends were trimmed by 4 bases and 12 bases, with 15 bases remaining between them. Germline V gene data show CDR1 as KGHDR and CDR2 as SFDVKD. CDR3 length equals 13 residues. CDR3: CATSEPKKTRQFF. The CDR3 bases are TGTGCCACCAGTGAGCCGAAAAAAACGAGGCAGTTCTTC.

The V and J genes are TRBV19 and TRBJ2-3; D uncertain. With 3 bases removed from V and 5 bases from J, the gap between germline ends came to 18 bases. CDR1 LNHDA and CDR2 SQIVND come from the germline V gene (reference sequence). The CDR3 consists of 16 residues. For the CDR3, the DNA is TGTGCCAGTAGTATTAGTTTACGGCAGGCGCAAGATACGCAGTATTTT. Amino acids: CASSISLRQAQDTQYF.

This clone has only one observation. The rearrangement links TRBV24-1 to TRBJ2-1, with no clear D. The CDR3 contains 15 residues. The germline CDR1 and CDR2 sequences are KGHDR and SFDVKD. The V gene lost 4 bases and the J gene lost 4 bases, with 13 bases spanning the gap. DNA of the CDR3: TGTGCCACCAGTGACTATAATCAGGTTTACAATGAGCAGTTCTTC. Encoded protein: CATSDYNQVYNEQFF.

The gene calls are TRBV5-1 and TRBJ2-1, with D unresolved. The CDR3 has 16 residues. The germline V and J ends were trimmed by 0 bases and 0 bases, with 10 bases remaining between them. Germline CDR1 is SGHRS and CDR2 is YFSETQ. This CDR3 reads CASSLVPLSSYNEQFF. The CDR3 region has the DNA TGCGCCAGCAGCTTGGTTCCGCTGAGCTCCTACAATGAGCAGTTCTTC.

The chain uses TRBV4-2 and TRBJ2-1; D gene ambiguous. Trimming took off 2 bases at V and 2 bases at J, with 10 bases between the two ends. Germline CDR1 LGHNA, CDR2 YNFKEQ. The CDR3 covers 15 residues. CDR3 in DNA: TGTGCCAGCAGCCAAAGCACCCGTACCTACAATGAGCAGTTCTTC. The encoded protein is CASSQSTRTYNEQFF.

J is TRBJ2-3 and V is TRBV11-1; 9 bases map to TRBD2. CDR1 is SGHAT, CDR2 FQDESV, per germline (reference sequence). CDR3 length: 15 residues. V trimming: 5 bases; J trimming: 1 base; junction bases outside the gene matches: 4. The CDR3 DNA follows: TGTGCCAGCAGCCAGCGGGGGGCAGGCACAGATACGCAGTATTTT. This encodes CASSQRGAGTDTQYF.

The genes are TRBV7-9 and TRBJ2-3; D remains unclear. CDR1 SEHNR and CDR2 FQNEAQ come from the germline V gene (reference sequence). Trimming took off 5 bases at V and 0 bases at J, with 15 bases between the two ends. This CDR3 is built from 16 residues. The CDR3 sequence: CASSPPGPPSTDTQYF. CDR3 DNA: TGTGCCAGCAGCCCCCCGGGTCCTCCTAGCACAGATACGCAGTATTTT.

The rearrangement links TRBV11-2 to TRBJ2-1; 9 bases map to TRBD2. CDR1 is SGHAT and CDR2 is FQNNGV in the germline V gene. J lost 7 bases, V lost 5 bases, and 9 bases had no gene match. This CDR3 is built from 15 residues. The CDR3 here is CASSGSGGRANEQFF. DNA for the CDR3: TGTGCCAGCAGCGGGAGCGGGGGGCGTGCGAATGAGCAGTTCTTC.

The chain couples TRBV7-9 to TRBJ2-3; the D is unclear. V was cut by 4 bases and J by 0 bases, with 5 bases left in between. This CDR3 comprises 13 residues. Germline CDR1 SEHNR, CDR2 FQNEAQ (reference sequence). The DNA of the CDR3 is TGTGCCAGCAGCTCCGGGAGCACAGATACGCAGTATTTT. This encodes CASSSGSTDTQYF.

The chain employs TRBV18 and TRBJ2-2; D perhaps matches TRBD1 (5 bases). The V end lost 0 bases, the J end lost 0 bases, and 11 bases lay between the germline ends. Per germline, CDR1 KGHSH and CDR2 LQKENI. This CDR3 comprises 17 residues. The CDR3 coding sequence is TGTGCCAGCTCACCACCGGGGCAAGGGACGAACACCGGGGAGCTGTTTTTT. This codes for CASSPPGQGTNTGELFF. The whole variable domain, remainder taken from reference TRBV18 and TRBJ2-2, is NAGVMQNPRHLVRRRGQEARLRCSPMKGHSHVYWYRQLPEEGLKFMVYLQKENIIDESGMPKERFSAEFPKEGPSILRIQQVVRGDSAAYFCASSPPGQGTNTGELFFGEGSRLTVL.

The chain joins TRBV28 to TRBJ1-2; 8 bases fit TRBD1. The CDR3 covers 14 residues. V gave up 3 bases and J gave up 3 bases; unmatched junction bases: 3. The germline CDR1 and CDR2 sequences are MDHEN and SYDVKM. The DNA of the CDR3 is TGTGCCAGCAGTTTGCCAGGGGGCTACTATGGCTACACCTTC. Translating gives CASSLPGGYYGYTF.